This T cell receptor beta chain was identified during a study of beta chain features in type 1 diabetes. Looking at the study overall: Patients were similar to healthy donors in age and gender (as well as in cell yields).

This CDR3 is built from 15 residues. V shed 6 bases and J shed 0 bases, with 15 bases lying between them. Germline assignment: CDR1 MNHNS and CDR2 SASEGT. It was via CD45RO/CCR7/CD25/CD127/CD95/CD27 that CD4+ naive, central memory, regulatory and stem cell-like memory cells were sorted. Regarding the study as a whole: In every one of the four CD4+ subsets, TCRB CDR3s were moderately but significantly shorter in Type 1 diabetes patients.

Expressed TCRB transcripts were sequenced because the isolated RNA had all been reverse transcribed beforehand. Generated by immunoSEQ multiplex PCR, the TCRdb table keeps only in-frame clones and is missing some. Of over 600,000 clones in the sample, around 12% were seen once. This clone was found a few times. Its target is not known. The TCR sequence derives from a man in his thirties or forties with type 1 diabetes. Sequencing was performed on naive CD4+ T cells from blood. The rearrangement links TRBV6-1 to TRBJ2-7, with D perhaps given as TRBD1 or TRBD2 (5 bases each). DNA for the CDR3: TGTGCCAGCAGGACCGGGACGGCCAGCTCCTACGAGCAGTACTTC. Amino acid sequence: CASRTGTASSYEQYF.